The clone carrying this TCR beta chain was found many times. This sample's time point: newly diagnosed GD, antithyroid drugs for less than 3 months. Scientists built the TCR library using RNA that was extracted from PBMCs. These data are taken from a study of regulatory T cells in long-lasting Graves disease. Trimming removed 0 bases at V and 2 bases at J, with 14 bases between. The germline V gene encodes CDR1 MGHRA and CDR2 YSYEKL. The CDR3 has 16 residues. Investigators prepared the TCR beta libraries by applying iRepertoire HTBI primers and Arm-PCR of CDR3 regions. TCRdb passed the multiplex PCR reads through MiXCR, listing each CDR3 protein once. In the table there are about 500,000 distinct CDR3 sequences, about a sixth of which are singletons. This sample was shared with a second study, whose subject was T cells in Graves' hyperthyroidism and ophthalmopathy. That paper notes: The primer set for the first-round RT-PCR of the TCR CDR3 was HTBI.

The source of this sequence is a man in his forties with Graves disease. Sequences were derived from peripheral blood mononuclear cells (PBMCs), sampled at new diagnosis, from a patient treated with antithyroid drugs. The chain recombines TRBV4-1 with TRBJ2-7; perhaps TRBD2 as D (5 bases). The CDR3 spells CASSQDWRGMAYEQYF. The CDR3 region has the DNA TGCGCCAGCAGCCAAGATTGGAGAGGGATGGCCTACGAGCAGTACTTC.